The TCR beta chain under discussion was sequenced for a study of cytomegalovirus exposure and HLA in healthy donors. Study information: An earlier analysis identified 120 million or so unique TCR beta sequences in about 179 million T cells. Findings and limits, study-wide: The authors confirmed in vitro that a few CMV-associated chains were specific for CMV antigens. Within the data, a cluster of highly shared sequence variants was likely a sequencing artifact.

60 Vbeta and 13 Jbeta primers were used in PCR. Original processing notes: Later reanalysis found 70 million to 95 million unique TCR beta chains, around 11 million of them shared. Sequenced by immunoSEQ multiplex PCR; TCRdb stores in-frame clones only, minus some. V and J calls and clone size are copied from that table; D and trimming were computed from the DNA. The repertoire holds roughly 130,000 clones, with under 85% as singletons. Of note for this clone: Its antigen is still unknown.

Trimming shortened V by 3 bases and J by 5 bases, and 10 bases separated the two germline ends. The CDR3 is made up of 13 amino acids. Per germline, CDR1 MGHDK and CDR2 SYGVNS. The sequenced sample was PBMCs. This sequence joins TRBV25-1 and TRBJ1-2; D is ambiguous. This receptor was identified in a woman aged 45-65 years in good health and CMV-seropositive. CDR3 sequence reads: CASSDNRVYGYTF. Here the CDR3 DNA reads TGTGCCAGCAGTGATAACCGCGTTTATGGCTACACCTTC.